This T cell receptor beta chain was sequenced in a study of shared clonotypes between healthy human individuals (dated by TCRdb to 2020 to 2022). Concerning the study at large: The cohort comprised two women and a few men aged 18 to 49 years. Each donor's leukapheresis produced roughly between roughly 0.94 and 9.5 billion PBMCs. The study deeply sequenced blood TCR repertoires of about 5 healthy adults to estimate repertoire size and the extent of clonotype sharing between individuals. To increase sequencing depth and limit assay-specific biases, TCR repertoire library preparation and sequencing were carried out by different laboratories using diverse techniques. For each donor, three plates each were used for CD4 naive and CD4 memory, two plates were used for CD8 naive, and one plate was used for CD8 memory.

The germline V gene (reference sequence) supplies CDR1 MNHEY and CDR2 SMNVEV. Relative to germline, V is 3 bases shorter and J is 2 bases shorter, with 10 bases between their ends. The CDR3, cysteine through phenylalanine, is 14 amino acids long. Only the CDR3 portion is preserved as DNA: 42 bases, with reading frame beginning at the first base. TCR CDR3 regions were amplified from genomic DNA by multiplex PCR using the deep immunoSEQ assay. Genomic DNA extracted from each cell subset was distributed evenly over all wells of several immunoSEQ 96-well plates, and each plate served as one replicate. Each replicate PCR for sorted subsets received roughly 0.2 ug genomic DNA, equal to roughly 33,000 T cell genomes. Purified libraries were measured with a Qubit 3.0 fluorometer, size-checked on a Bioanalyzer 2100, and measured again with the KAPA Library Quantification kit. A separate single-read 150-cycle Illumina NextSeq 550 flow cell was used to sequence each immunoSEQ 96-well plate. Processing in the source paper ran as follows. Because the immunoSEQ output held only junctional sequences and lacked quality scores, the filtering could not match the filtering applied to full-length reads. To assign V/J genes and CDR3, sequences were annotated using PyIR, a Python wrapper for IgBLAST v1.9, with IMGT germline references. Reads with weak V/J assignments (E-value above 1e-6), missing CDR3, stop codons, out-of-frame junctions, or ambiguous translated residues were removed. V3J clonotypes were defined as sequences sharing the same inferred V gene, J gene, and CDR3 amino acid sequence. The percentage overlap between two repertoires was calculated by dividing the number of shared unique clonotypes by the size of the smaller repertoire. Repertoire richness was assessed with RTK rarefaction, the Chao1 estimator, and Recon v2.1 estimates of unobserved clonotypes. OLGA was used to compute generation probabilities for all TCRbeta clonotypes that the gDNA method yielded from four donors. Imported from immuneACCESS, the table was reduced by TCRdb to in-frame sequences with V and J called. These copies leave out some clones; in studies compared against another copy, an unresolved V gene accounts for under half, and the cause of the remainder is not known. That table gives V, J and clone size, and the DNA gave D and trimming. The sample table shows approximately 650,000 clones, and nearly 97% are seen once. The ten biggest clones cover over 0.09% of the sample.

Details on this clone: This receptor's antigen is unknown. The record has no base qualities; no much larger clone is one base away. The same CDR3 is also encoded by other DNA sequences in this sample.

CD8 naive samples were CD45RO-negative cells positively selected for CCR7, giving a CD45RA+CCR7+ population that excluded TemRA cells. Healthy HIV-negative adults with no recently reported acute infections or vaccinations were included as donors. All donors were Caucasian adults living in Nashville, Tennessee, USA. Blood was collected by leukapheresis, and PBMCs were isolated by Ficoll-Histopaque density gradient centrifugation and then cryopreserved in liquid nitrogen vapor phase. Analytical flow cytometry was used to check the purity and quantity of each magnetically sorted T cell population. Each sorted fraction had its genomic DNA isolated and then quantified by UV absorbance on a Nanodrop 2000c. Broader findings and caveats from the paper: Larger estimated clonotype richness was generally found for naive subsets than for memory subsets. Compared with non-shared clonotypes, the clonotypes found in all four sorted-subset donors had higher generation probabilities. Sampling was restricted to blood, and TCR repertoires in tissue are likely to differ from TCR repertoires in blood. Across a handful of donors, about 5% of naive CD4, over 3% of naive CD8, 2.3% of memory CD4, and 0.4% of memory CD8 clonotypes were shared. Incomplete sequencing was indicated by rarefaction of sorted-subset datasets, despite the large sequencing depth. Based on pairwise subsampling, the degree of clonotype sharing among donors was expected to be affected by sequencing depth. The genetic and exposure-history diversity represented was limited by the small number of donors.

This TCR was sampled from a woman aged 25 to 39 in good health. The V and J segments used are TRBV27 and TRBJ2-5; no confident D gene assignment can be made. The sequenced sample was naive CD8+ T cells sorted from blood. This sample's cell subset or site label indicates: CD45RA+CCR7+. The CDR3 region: CASSFLGLQETQYF. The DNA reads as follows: TGTGCCAGCAGTTTTCTCGGGTTGCAAGAGACCCAGTACTTC.